A selection of T cell receptor beta chains follows, all from one sample in a study of cytomegalovirus exposure and HLA in healthy donors. TCRdb's copy holds only in-frame clones and misses some; the assay was immunoSEQ multiplex PCR. This table has tens of thousands of clones, about 87% appearing once. The sequenced sample consisted of PBMCs. Every receptor here comes from a woman aged 18-29 years in good health and CMV-seropositive. Both conserved end residues are part of each CDR3. A D gene is named only where the DNA matches it firmly. The size field is filled for only some rows; it gives once, few, many or a size class.

v_gene	d_gene	abundance	j_gene	CDR3nt	CDR3aa
TRBV14	TRBD1	.	TRBJ2-2	TGTGCCAGCGGACAGGGGGTTCCGGACACCGGGGAGCTGTTTTTT	CASGQGVPDTGELFF
TRBV7-2	TRBD2	once	TRBJ2-1	TGTGCCAGCAGCTTATCTTGGACTAGGCACAATGAGCAGTTCTTC	CASSLSWTRHNEQFF
TRBV20-1	TRBD1	once	TRBJ2-1	TGCAGTGCTGGGACAGGGCGCGAGCAGTTCTTC	CSAGTGREQFF
TRBV7-8	TRBD2	.	TRBJ2-3	TGTGCCAGCACATACAGGGGAATAGCGGGGGCCGGGACAGATACGCAGTATTTT	CASTYRGIAGAGTDTQYF
TRBV4-2	.	.	TRBJ2-7	TGTGCCAGCAGCCAACTTTTCTCCTACGAGCAGTACTTC	CASSQLFSYEQYF
TRBV27	TRBD2	.	TRBJ2-6	TGTGCCAGCAGATCAGCGGGGGGCTTAAGTGGGGCCAACGTCCTGACTTTC	CASRSAGGLSGANVLTF
TRBV21-1	.	.	TRBJ2-7	TGTGCCAGCCGGGGGTTACAAGATACCTACGAGCAGTACTTC	CASRGLQDTYEQYF
TRBV7-8	TRBD2	.	TRBJ2-5	TGTGCCAGCAGCTCCCGGACTAGCGGGCAAGAGACCCAGTACTTC	CASSSRTSGQETQYF
TRBV15	.	.	TRBJ2-3	TGTGCCACCAGTGGAGGGAGGCGGGCCACAGATACGCAGTATTTT	CATSGGRRATDTQYF
TRBV19	.	.	TRBJ2-2	TGTGCCAGTAGTATGAGTTACACCGGGGAGCTGTTTTTT	CASSMSYTGELFF
TRBV19	TRBD2	once	TRBJ2-1	TGTGCCAGTAGTTGGTCTAGCGGGAGCTTTGAGCAGTTCTTC	CASSWSSGSFEQFF
TRBV23-1	TRBD1	.	TRBJ1-1	TGCGCCAGCAGTCAACCCCCAGGGGGATGGGGGAACACTGAAGCTTTCTTT	CASSQPPGGWGNTEAFF
TRBV4-2	.	.	TRBJ2-7	TGTGCCAGCAGCCAAGACTGGACTGGGACCTACGAGCAGTACTTC	CASSQDWTGTYEQYF
TRBV9	.	.	TRBJ2-5	TGTGCCAGCAGCGTAGGTGTTAGCGGCCAAGAGACCCAGTACTTC	CASSVGVSGQETQYF
TRBV12-5	TRBD1	.	TRBJ1-5	TGTGCTAGTGCCGTGACAGGGGACCAGCCCCAGCATTTT	CASAVTGDQPQHF
TRBV2	TRBD1	.	TRBJ1-2	TGTGCCAGCAGTCCGGGACAGGACGGCCATGGCTACACCTTC	CASSPGQDGHGYTF
TRBV9	.	.	TRBJ2-1	TGTGCCAGCAGCGCCGAAGGACAAAACTCCTACAATGAGCAGTTCTTC	CASSAEGQNSYNEQFF
TRBV7-9	.	.	TRBJ1-4	TGTGCCAGCAGCTTACAGGGAGGAGGGTCCGGGGAAAAACTGTTTTTT	CASSLQGGGSGEKLFF
TRBV4-1	.	.	TRBJ2-5	TGCGCCAGCAGCCAAGATTGGGGAGTTGGAAACCCCCGAGAGACCCAGTACTTC	CASSQDWGVGNPRETQYF
TRBV4-1	.	.	TRBJ2-1	TGCGCCAGCAGGCCCCCAGGCAGGACACTTAAAGGACACTCCTACAATGAGCAGTTCTTC	CASRPPGRTLKGHSYNEQFF
TRBV28	.	.	TRBJ1-2	TGTGCCAGCACCCATTCGGACACGTCTATTTTCTATGGCTACACCTTC	CASTHSDTSIFYGYTF
TRBV6-6	TRBD2	few	TRBJ2-3	TGTGCCACCAGTAGAAGAGGTAGCGGGGGCACAGATACGCAGTATTTT	CATSRRGSGGTDTQYF
TRBV11-2	TRBD2	.	TRBJ2-7	TGTGCCAGCAGCTTGCGGGCTAGCGGAGCCTACGAGCAGTACTTC	CASSLRASGAYEQYF